A single sample gave rise to the 24 T cell receptor beta chains below, sequenced in a study of CXCR3-negative and CXCR3-positive naive CD8 T cells. UMI labels and 5' RACE were used to prepare the TRB cDNA libraries. TCRdb reprocessed the 5' RACE reads and keeps a single row for each CDR3 protein, giving no DNA. This table lists 130,000 or so distinct CDR3 sequences. Material for sequencing was naive CXCR3- CD8+ T cells from blood. Indicated subset: CD45RO-CCR7+CD27+CD95- naive CD8+ T cells lacking CXCR3 (TNR3-). These TCRs come from a human donor in good health. Some clones in this sample may be carry-over from other donors' samples.

The rearrangement uses TRBV7-3 and TRBJ2-1; TCRdb proposes TRBD1, but this gene call is untestable without DNA. The CDR3 totals 14 residues. CDR1 SGHTA and CDR2 FQGTGA come from the germline V gene. CDR3 region: CASSPLGGANEQFF.

The chain has TRBV27 and TRBJ2-1; the TRBD2 assignment by TCRdb is unverifiable without DNA. This CDR3 is 11 amino acids long. Germline CDR1 is MNHEY and CDR2 is SMNVEV (reference sequence). The CDR3 is CASGSLVPQFF.

The J gene is TRBJ2-3, the V gene TRBV10-3. The CDR3 runs 13 residues. Germline V gives CDR1 ENHRY, CDR2 SYGVKD. This CDR3 reads CAIIADGTDTQYF.

The chain recombines TRBV6-5 with TRBJ2-2; TCRdb proposes TRBD1, but this gene call is untestable without DNA. The CDR3 has 13 residues. The germline V gene encodes CDR1 MNHEY and CDR2 SVGAGI. CDR3 in amino acids: CASSYTGTGELFF.

CDR3 region: CASSTGQGYEQYF. This rearrangement joins TRBV7-3 to TRBJ2-7; TCRdb indicates TRBD1, and absent DNA this call remains unverified. The CDR3 covers 13 residues. From germline, CDR1 is SGHTA and CDR2 FQGTGA.

This chain joins TRBV7-9 and TRBJ1-1. The length of the CDR3 is 12 residues. Germline V CDR1 and CDR2: SEHNR, FQNEAQ (reference sequence). CDR3 sequence reads: CASSYGNTEAFF.

The V gene is TRBV27, the J gene TRBJ1-4. The germline V gene encodes CDR1 MNHEY and CDR2 SMNVEV (reference sequence). CDR3 size: 11 residues. The CDR3 reads CATTDNEKLFF.

The chain links TRBV5-1 to TRBJ2-3; TCRdb's D call of TRBD2 is untestable without DNA. The germline V gene encodes CDR1 SGHRS and CDR2 YFSETQ. This CDR3 comprises 17 residues. This CDR3 reads CASSLAGLAGATDTQYF.

This sequence joins TRBV7-6 and TRBJ1-1; as DNA is missing, the TRBD1 call by TCRdb cannot be tested. The V gene's germline CDR1 is SGHVS and CDR2 FNYEAQ. This CDR3 has 17 residues. This chain's CDR3 is CASSLMDRGREYTEAFF.

The chain has TRBV29-1 and TRBJ2-7; the TCRdb call, TRBD2, lacks DNA for checking. The CDR3 is 12 residues long. Germline CDR1 is SQVTM and CDR2 is ANQGSEA. The CDR3 sequence is CSVSLVSYEQYF.

The chain carries TRBV12-3 or TRBV12-4 and TRBJ2-5; there is no DNA to check the TCRdb D call of TRBD1. The length of the CDR3 is 16 residues. CDR3 region: CASSPGGQGAGETQYF.

This chain links TRBV5-1 with TRBJ2-1. Germline CDR1 and CDR2: SGHRS and YFSETQ. This CDR3 is built from 16 residues. CDR3 sequence reads: CASSLVGYRAYNEQFF.

This chain links TRBV15 with TRBJ1-6. This CDR3 has 18 amino acids. The V gene's germline CDR1 is LNHNV and CDR2 YYDKDF (reference sequence). This chain's CDR3 is CATFSHSSTSSYNSPLHF.

The chain has TRBV12-3 or TRBV12-4 and TRBJ1-6; TCRdb selects TRBD1, and the lack of DNA leaves this call unchecked. The CDR3 has 14 residues. CDR3 loop: CASTVGADYSPLHF.

The chain is built from TRBV7-2 and TRBJ2-2; checking the TCRdb D call of TRBD2 is not possible without DNA. The germline V gene encodes CDR1 SGHTA and CDR2 FQGNSA. The CDR3 is made up of 15 amino acids. CDR3 in amino acids: CASSSGGDSTGELFF.

The CDR3 protein is CSATLYNEQFF. This rearrangement joins TRBV29-1 to TRBJ2-1. The CDR3 extends over 11 amino acids. Per germline, CDR1 SQVTM and CDR2 ANQGSEA.

This chain links TRBV11-2 with TRBJ1-2. Germline V gives CDR1 SGHAT, CDR2 FQNNGV. CDR3 length: 15 residues. CDR3 residues: CASSLEYGANYGYTF.

This chain's CDR3 is CASSQPQGLINNEQFF. V and J are TRBV3-1 and TRBJ2-1; the D gene TCRdb calls, TRBD1, cannot be checked with no DNA. The CDR3 is 16 amino acids. The germline gives CDR1 LGHDT, CDR2 YNNKEL (reference sequence).

V gene TRBV12-3 or TRBV12-4 combines with J gene TRBJ2-5; absent DNA, TCRdb's TRBD1 call cannot be checked. This CDR3 is 16 amino acids long. The CDR3 sequence is CASSFLGPQSQETQYF.

V usage is TRBV27 and J usage is TRBJ2-2; TCRdb's D call, TRBD1, is unchecked because there is no DNA. CDR1 and CDR2 (germline): MNHEY, SMNVEV (reference sequence). The CDR3 extends over 18 amino acids. The CDR3 loop reads CASSLYSRTYRGPGELFF.

This chain links TRBV7-2 with TRBJ2-7; TCRdb lists TRBD2, though no DNA is available to test this call. There are 16 residues in the CDR3. The V gene's germline CDR1 is SGHTA and CDR2 FQGNSA. The CDR3 sequence is CASSLEAGGTTYEQYF. The variable domain in full, with the rest retrieved from reference TRBV7-2 and TRBJ2-7, is GAGVSQSPSNKVTEKGKDVELRCDPISGHTALYWYRQSLGQGLEFLIYFQGNSAPDKSGLPSDRFSAERTGGSVSTLTIQRTQQEDSAVYLCASSLEAGGTTYEQYFGPGTRLTVT.

This chain connects TRBV10-3 to TRBJ2-2; the TCRdb D gene call, TRBD1, has no DNA to confirm it. Germline lookup yields CDR1 ENHRY and CDR2 SYGVKD. This CDR3 contains 14 residues. The CDR3 reads CAIRTGGGTPELFF.

This chain's CDR3 is CSVEGLAGGTLLYNEQFF. J is TRBJ2-1 and V is TRBV29-1; TCRdb returns TRBD2, unconfirmable since there is no DNA. Germline V gene sequence: CDR1 SQVTM, CDR2 ANQGSEA. This CDR3 is built from 18 residues.

This chain joins TRBV12-3 or TRBV12-4 and TRBJ2-1; TCRdb lists TRBD2, though no DNA is available to test this call. The length of the CDR3 is 13 residues. The chain's CDR3 is CASSLSGPFDQFF.